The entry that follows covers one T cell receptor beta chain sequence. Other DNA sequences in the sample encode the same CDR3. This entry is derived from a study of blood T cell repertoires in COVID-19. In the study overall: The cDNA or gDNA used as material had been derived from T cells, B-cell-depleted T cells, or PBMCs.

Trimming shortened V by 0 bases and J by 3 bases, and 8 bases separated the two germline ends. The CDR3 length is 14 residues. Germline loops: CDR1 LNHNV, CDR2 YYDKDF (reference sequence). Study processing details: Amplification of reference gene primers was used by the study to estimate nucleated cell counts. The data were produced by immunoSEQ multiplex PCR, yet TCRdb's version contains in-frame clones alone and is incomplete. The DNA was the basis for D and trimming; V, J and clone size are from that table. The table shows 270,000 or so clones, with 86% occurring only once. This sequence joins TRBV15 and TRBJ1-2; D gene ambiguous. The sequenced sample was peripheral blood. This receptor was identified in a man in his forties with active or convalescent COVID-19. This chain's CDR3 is CATSRDRGDYGYTF. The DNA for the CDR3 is TGTGCCACCAGCAGAGATCGTGGAGACTATGGCTACACCTTC. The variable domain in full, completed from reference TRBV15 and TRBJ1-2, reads DAMVIQNPRYQVTQFGKPVTLSCSQTLNHNVMYWYQQKSSQAPKLLFHYYDKDFNNEADTPDNFQSRRPNTSFCFLDIRSPGLGDTAMYLCATSRDRGDYGYTFGSGTRLTVV.